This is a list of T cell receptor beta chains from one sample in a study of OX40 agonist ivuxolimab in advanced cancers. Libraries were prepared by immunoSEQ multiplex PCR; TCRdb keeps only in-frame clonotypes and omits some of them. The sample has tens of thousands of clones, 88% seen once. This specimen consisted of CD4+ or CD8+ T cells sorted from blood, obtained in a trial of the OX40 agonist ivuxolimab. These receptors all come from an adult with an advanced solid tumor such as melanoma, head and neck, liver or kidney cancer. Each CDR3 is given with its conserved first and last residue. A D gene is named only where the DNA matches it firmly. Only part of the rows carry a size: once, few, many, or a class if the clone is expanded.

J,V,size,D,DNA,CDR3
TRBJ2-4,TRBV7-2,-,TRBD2,TGTGCCAGCAGCTCCGCGGGAGGGCCGGCCAAAAACATTCAGTACTTC,CASSSAGGPAKNIQYF
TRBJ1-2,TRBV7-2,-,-,TGTGCCAGCAGCTTTAGGACGAACTATGGCTACACCTTC,CASSFRTNYGYTF
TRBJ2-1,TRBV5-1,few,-,TGCGCCAGCAGCTTGAACACGGCCAATGAGCAGTTCTTC,CASSLNTANEQFF
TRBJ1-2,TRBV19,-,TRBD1,TGTGCCAGTAGGCCTCCCGGACAGGGAGTTCGTGGCTACACCTTC,CASRPPGQGVRGYTF
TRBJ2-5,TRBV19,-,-,TGTGCCAGTAGTACAATATTGGGGGCAGAGACCCAGTACTTC,CASSTILGAETQYF
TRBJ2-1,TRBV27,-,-,TGTGCCAGCTCAACGGGATCCCCTTACAATGAGCAGTTCTTC,CASSTGSPYNEQFF
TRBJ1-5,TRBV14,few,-,TGTGCCAGCAGCCAAGATGGGGATCATCCCCAGCATTTT,CASSQDGDHPQHF
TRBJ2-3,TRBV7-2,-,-,TGTGCCAGCAGCAGGAGGGCCTCAGATACGCAGTATTTT,CASSRRASDTQYF
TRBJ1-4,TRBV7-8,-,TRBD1,TGTGCCAGCAGCTTGGAGGACAGGAATGAAAAACTGTTTTTT,CASSLEDRNEKLFF
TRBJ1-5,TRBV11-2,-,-,TGTGCCAGCAGCTTAGGGTACGGTCAGCCCCAGCATTTT,CASSLGYGQPQHF
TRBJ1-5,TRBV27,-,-,TGTGCCAGCAGTTCATCAAAACTGAGCGGGACCCTTCATGGCGGTCAGCCCCAGCATTTT,CASSSSKLSGTLHGGQPQHF
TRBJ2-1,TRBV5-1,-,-,TGCGCCAGCAGCCCCGTCGCACGCAACAATGAGCAGTTCTTC,CASSPVARNNEQFF
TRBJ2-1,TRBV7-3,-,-,TGTGCCAGCAGCCTAACTTACAGGAATGAGCAGTTCTTC,CASSLTYRNEQFF
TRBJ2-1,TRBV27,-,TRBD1,TGTGCCAGCAGTTTGGGACAGGGAGCCTACAATGAGCAGTTCTTC,CASSLGQGAYNEQFF
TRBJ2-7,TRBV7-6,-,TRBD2,TGTGCCAGCAGCTTAGCGAATGCGGGAGTTTCCTACGAGCAGTACTTC,CASSLANAGVSYEQYF
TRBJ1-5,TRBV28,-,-,TGTGCCAGCAGTTTATTTAGGGGGTGGGATCAGCCCCAGCATTTT,CASSLFRGWDQPQHF
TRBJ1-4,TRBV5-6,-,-,TGTGCCAGCAGCCGCGAACCAGGGAATGCTAATGAAAAACTGTTTTTT,CASSREPGNANEKLFF
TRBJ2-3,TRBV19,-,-,TGTGCCAGTAGTAGGTGGACAAACACAGATACGCAGTATTTT,CASSRWTNTDTQYF
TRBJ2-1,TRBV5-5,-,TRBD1,TGTGCCAGCAGCTTAAGGCCAGACAGGGTGTCCAATGAGCAGTTCTTC,CASSLRPDRVSNEQFF
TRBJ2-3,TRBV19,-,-,TGTGCCAGTTCGCAAAGGGAGCTAGGCACAGATACGCAGTATTTT,CASSQRELGTDTQYF
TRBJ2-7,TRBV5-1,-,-,TGCGCCAGCAGCTTGGCGAGGGCGGGTACAACCTACGAGCAGTACTTC,CASSLARAGTTYEQYF
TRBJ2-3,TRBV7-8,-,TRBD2,TGTGCCAGCAGCTTTTTAGCGGGAGAGTCCACAGATACGCAGTATTTT,CASSFLAGESTDTQYF
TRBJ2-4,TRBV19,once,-,TGTGCCAGTAGTGCCAGGGACACTTTAGCCAAAAACATTCAGTACTTC,CASSARDTLAKNIQYF
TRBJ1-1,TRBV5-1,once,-,TGCGCCAGCAGCCTCACCGACACTGAAGCTTTCTTT,CASSLTDTEAFF
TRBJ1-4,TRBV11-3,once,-,TGTGCCAGCAGCCCCCCCCACGCCGATGAAAAACTGTTTTTT,CASSPPHADEKLFF
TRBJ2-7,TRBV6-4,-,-,TGTGCCAGCATGAGCGAGCAGTACTTC,CASMSEQYF
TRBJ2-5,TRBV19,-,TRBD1,TGTGCCAGTAGTAGGCAGGGGGCTGGAGAGACCCAGTACTTC,CASSRQGAGETQYF
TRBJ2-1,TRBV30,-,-,TGTGCCTGGAGTCAAGGGCAGTACAATGAGCAGTTCTTC,CAWSQGQYNEQFF
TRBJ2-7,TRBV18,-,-,TGTGCCAGCTCCCGATCAGGCGGACCGGGCATTAGCGAGCAGTACTTC,CASSRSGGPGISEQYF
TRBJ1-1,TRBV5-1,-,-,TGCGCCAGCAGCTTGAAGGTGAACACTGAAGCTTTCTTT,CASSLKVNTEAFF
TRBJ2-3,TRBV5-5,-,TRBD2,TGTGCCAGCAGCTTGGGCGGGAGGGGCGATACGCAGTATTTT,CASSLGGRGDTQYF
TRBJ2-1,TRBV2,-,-,TGTGCCAGCTCGGGGGTTTGGGACAATGAGCAGTTCTTC,CASSGVWDNEQFF
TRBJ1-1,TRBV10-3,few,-,TGTGCCATCAGTGAGGGAATGAGTGAAGCTTTCTTT,CAISEGMSEAFF
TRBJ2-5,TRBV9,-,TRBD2,TGTGCCAGCAGCGTAGGGGGACTAGCGGGAGGCCGGAGATCATTAGAGACCCAGTACTTC,CASSVGGLAGGRRSLETQYF
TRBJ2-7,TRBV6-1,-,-,TGTGCCAGCAAAGAGGCAGGGCCACCCTACGAGCAGTACTTC,CASKEAGPPYEQYF
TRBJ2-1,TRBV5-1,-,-,TGCGCCAGCAGCACCGGACTGACGCCAAACAATGAGCAGTTCTTC,CASSTGLTPNNEQFF
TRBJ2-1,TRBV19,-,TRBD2,TGTGCCAGTAACCCTAGCGGGGGGAGCTCCTACAATGAGCAGTTCTTC,CASNPSGGSSYNEQFF
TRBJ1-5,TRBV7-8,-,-,TGTGCCAGCAGCTTAGCGGGGTGGAGGTCCCGGAATCAGCCCCAGCATTTT,CASSLAGWRSRNQPQHF
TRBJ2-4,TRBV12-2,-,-,TGTGCAAACCACAGGGGGGCCAAAAACATTCAGTACTTC,CANHRGAKNIQYF
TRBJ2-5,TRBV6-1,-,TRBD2,TGTGCCAGCAGTGACTTAGCGGGAGGGGGGGAGACCCAGTACTTC,CASSDLAGGGETQYF
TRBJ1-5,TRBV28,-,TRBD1,TGTGCCAGCAGTTTCCCGGACAGGAATAATCAGCCCCAGCATTTT,CASSFPDRNNQPQHF
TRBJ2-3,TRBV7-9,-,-,TGTGCCAGCAGCTTTTTAGGACACACAGATACGCAGTATTTT,CASSFLGHTDTQYF
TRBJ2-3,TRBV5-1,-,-,TGCGCCAGCAGCTTTCTCACGGGACGACGAACTAGCACAGATACGCAGTATTTT,CASSFLTGRRTSTDTQYF
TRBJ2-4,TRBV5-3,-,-,TGTGCCAGAAGCTTAACCCGGGGCGAAAGCAAAAACATTCAGTACTTC,CARSLTRGESKNIQYF
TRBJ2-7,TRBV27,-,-,TGTGCCAGCAGTCTTCAGGGCCGACGAGCCTACGAGCAGTACTTC,CASSLQGRRAYEQYF
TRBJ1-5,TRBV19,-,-,TGTGCCAGTAGTCGGGATCATAGCAATCAGCCCCAGCATTTT,CASSRDHSNQPQHF
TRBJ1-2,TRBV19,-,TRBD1,TGTGCCAGTAGGACAGGGACTACTAACTATGGCTACACCTTC,CASRTGTTNYGYTF
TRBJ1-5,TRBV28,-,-,TGTGCCAGCAGTACAGGGATCCATCAGCCCCAGCATTTT,CASSTGIHQPQHF
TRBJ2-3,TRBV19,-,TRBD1,TGTGCCAGTAGTACGACAGGGTCGGGTAGCACAGATACGCAGTATTTT,CASSTTGSGSTDTQYF